These T cell receptor beta chains were read from a single sample in a study of cytomegalovirus exposure and HLA in healthy donors. TCRdb's table, derived via immunoSEQ multiplex PCR, lists solely in-frame clones and lacks some. The sample carries roughly 140,000 clones, roughly three quarters recorded once. Specimen: PBMCs. The receptors stem from a female donor in good health and CMV-seronegative. CDR3s include the opening cysteine and the closing phenylalanine or tryptophan. Each record gives: V gene, J gene, D gene, clone size, CDR3 protein, CDR3 DNA. D genes are given only for firm matches. Only some rows state a clone size, as once, few, many or a class for expanded clones.

>TRBV28|TRBJ2-3|TRBD1|.
CASSSRSPPSSTGPTDTQYF
TGTGCCAGCAGTTCAAGGTCACCCCCGTCATCGACAGGGCCCACAGATACGCAGTATTTT
>TRBV6-5|TRBJ1-5|.|.
CASSYPGQPQHF
TGTGCCAGCAGTTACCCGGGTCAGCCCCAGCATTTT
>TRBV15|TRBJ2-7|.|.
CATSRGVSYEQYF
TGTGCCACCAGCAGAGGAGTCTCCTACGAGCAGTACTTC
>TRBV5-5|TRBJ2-1|.|.
CASSLGVGVDEQFF
TGTGCCAGCAGCTTGGGGGTAGGGGTTGATGAGCAGTTCTTC
>TRBV20-1|TRBJ1-1|.|.
CSARWHTEAFF
TGCAGTGCTAGGTGGCACACTGAAGCTTTCTTT
>TRBV11-2|TRBJ2-1|TRBD1|.
CASSPLRDRGLYNEQFF
TGTGCCAGCAGCCCCCTCCGGGACAGGGGGCTCTACAATGAGCAGTTCTTC
>TRBV11-2|TRBJ1-1|TRBD1|few
CASSSVIQGFTEAFF
TGTGCCAGCAGCTCAGTCATACAGGGGTTCACTGAAGCTTTCTTT
>TRBV5-1|TRBJ2-7|TRBD2|.
CASSLVAGGYEQYF
TGCGCCAGCAGCCTTGTAGCGGGAGGGTACGAGCAGTACTTC
>TRBV5-8|TRBJ2-4|.|.
CASSLSGGPAKNIQYF
TGTGCCAGCAGCTTATCAGGCGGGCCAGCCAAAAACATTCAGTACTTC
>TRBV7-8|TRBJ2-7|TRBD2|.
CASNSRGGSSHEQYF
TGTGCCAGTAATTCCCGGGGGGGGAGTAGTCACGAGCAGTACTTC